These 2 T cell receptor beta chains came from one sample sequenced in a study of siplizumab effects on memory and regulatory T cells (dated by TCRdb to between 2018 and 2021). Libraries came from the immunoSEQ multiplex PCR assay. TCRdb re-hosts the immuneACCESS table, in-frame sequences only. Its copies lack some clones; in the studies checked, an unresolved V gene accounts for under half of them, and the cause for the rest is not known. The sample profile shows tens of thousands of clones; 95% to 98% of them were found once. Clones ranked in the top ten supply 1.1% of the sample. The specimen sequenced was naive CD8+ T cells sorted from blood. What this sample's cell subset or site label stands for: unstimulated naive T cells. The receptors were gathered from a human donor in good health.

The chain joins TRBV2 to TRBJ2-2; 9 bases agree with TRBD2. The CDR3 is 16 amino acids. CDR1 SNHLY and CDR2 FYNNEI come from the germline V gene. Germline trimming cut 1 base from V and 5 bases from J; bases unmatched to any gene: 5. The CDR3 sequence is CASSEERGALTGELFF. The CDR3 DNA reads TGTGCCAGCAGTGAAGAGCGGGGGGCTCTGACCGGGGAGCTGTTTTTT.

The rearrangement links TRBV29-1 to TRBJ2-1, with D tentatively TRBD2 (6 bases). The CDR3 totals 15 residues. Germline CDR1 and CDR2: SQVTM and ANQGSEA. V was clipped by 0 bases and J by 7 bases, with 16 bases between them. CDR3: CSVEDRDSIGNEQFF. Written as DNA, the CDR3 is TGCAGCGTTGAAGATCGGGACTCGATAGGGAATGAGCAGTTCTTC.